Following are 12 T cell receptor beta chains from one sample sequenced in a study of immune heterogeneity within non-small cell lung tumors. Bulk tumor genomic DNA constituted the template, at about 600 ng per sample. Spaced far apart, several biopsies were taken from each primary tumor during surgery. Enrolled patients presented with newly diagnosed, previously untreated non-small cell lung cancer and underwent curative surgery. Multiplex PCR relied on 32 V and 13 J primers to amplify TCR beta CDR3. A single record per CDR3 protein comes from TCRdb applying MiXCR to the multiplex PCR reads. Here the sample spans more than 10,000 distinct CDR3 sequences, approximately 22% being singletons. Material: lung tumor tissue. The receptors were sampled from a man aged 45-65 years with non-small cell lung cancer.

The sample holds many counts of this clonotype. This chain joins TRBV12-3 or TRBV12-4 and TRBJ2-1; tentatively, D is TRBD1 or TRBD2 (5 bases each). The CDR3 sequence is 15 residues long. The V end was cut by 2 bases, the J end by 3 bases, with 11 bases between. DNA of the CDR3: TGTGCCAGCAGTTTATCCGGGGACCGCTACAATGAGCAGTTCTTC. This codes for CASSLSGDRYNEQFF.

With regard to this clonotype: This could be a read error, since a much larger clone is one nucleotide away. The gene calls are TRBV20-1 and TRBJ1-1; 7 bases map to TRBD1. Germline CDR1 DFQATT, CDR2 SNEGSKA (reference sequence). The CDR3 loop spans 13 amino acids. The CDR3 is CRARDTGVTEAFF. CDR3 nucleotide sequence: TGCAGAGCTAGAGATACAGGGGTCACTGAAGCTTTCTTT.

This clonotype counts as medium-sized. The V call is TRBV6-1, the J call TRBJ1-2; TRBD1 aligns across 8 bases. The V and J ends lost 5 bases and 6 bases, in that order; junction bases with no gene match: 2. This CDR3 spans 12 amino acids. Germline V gene data show CDR1 as MNHNS and CDR2 as SASEGT. This CDR3 reads CASSQGANGYTF. CDR3 nucleotides: TGTGCCAGCAGTCAGGGGGCGAATGGCTACACCTTC.

The sample holds many counts of this clonotype. The chain links TRBV9 to TRBJ2-2; 14 nucleotides align to TRBD2. The V gene's germline CDR1 is SGDLS and CDR2 YYNGEE. This CDR3 is built from 18 residues. The trim removed 5 bases at V and 4 bases at J, leaving 10 bases unmatched. CDR3 nucleotides: TGTGCCAGCAGTGGGACTAGCGGGAGAGCCCGAGGCACCGGGGAGCTGTTTTTT. Amino acid sequence: CASSGTSGRARGTGELFF.

This clonotype was picked up many times. The chain has TRBV7-8 and TRBJ1-6, with TRBD1 as a possible D gene (5 bases). Trimming removed 2 bases from V and 4 bases from J, with 18 bases in between. The CDR3 sequence is 18 residues long. Per the germline V gene, CDR1 is SGHVS and CDR2 is FQNEAQ. This CDR3 is CASSLPGGFGVYNSPLHF. The CDR3 DNA sequence: TGTGCCAGCAGCTTACCGGGGGGGTTTGGGGTTTATAATTCACCCCTCCACTTT.

In its sample, this clonotype was seen many times. The genes are TRBV5-1 and TRBJ1-3; TRBD1 might be the D (6 bases). Germline CDR1 reads SGHRS; CDR2 reads YFSETQ. The length of the CDR3 is 16 residues. The V gene lost 1 base and the J gene lost 0 bases, with 11 bases spanning the gap. In DNA form, the CDR3 reads TGCGCCAGCAGCTTGCAGGGGTTGAGCTCTGGAAACACCATATATTTT. Its translation is CASSLQGLSSGNTIYF. The complete variable domain, with remaining parts taken from reference TRBV5-1 and TRBJ1-3, reads KAGVTQTPRYLIKTRGQQVTLSCSPISGHRSVSWYQQTPGQGLQFLFEYFSETQRNKGNFPGRFSGRQFSNSRSEMNVSTLELGDSALYLCASSLQGLSSGNTIYFGEGSWLTVV.

Concerning this clonotype: A single base separates this from a much larger clone, so it may be a read error. V gene TRBV6-2 or TRBV6-3 combines with J gene TRBJ2-2; TRBD1 is a possible D gene (5 bases). Between the trimmed V and J ends, which lost 6 bases and 3 bases, there was a span of 11 bases. CDR1 is MNHEY and CDR2 is SVGEGT in the germline V gene. The CDR3 is made up of 14 amino acids. The DNA of the CDR3 is TGTGCCAGCAGCGCATACAGGCACACCGGGGAGCTGTTTTTT. This sequence encodes CASSAYRHTGELFF.

This chain joins TRBV20-1 and TRBJ2-4; D assignment may be TRBD1 or TRBD2 (5 bases each). Germline-derived CDR1 and CDR2 are DFQATT and SNEGSKA (reference sequence). Trimming stripped 0 bases from V and 0 bases from J, with 12 bases between. The CDR3 has 16 amino acids. Written as DNA, the CDR3 is TGCAGTGCTAGAGATCGTTTGGGGGTAGCCAAAAACATTCAGTACTTC. Its protein is CSARDRLGVAKNIQYF.

V usage is TRBV5-1 and J usage is TRBJ1-1; tentative D call: TRBD1 (5 bases). CDR1 SGHRS and CDR2 YFSETQ come from the germline V gene. The CDR3 covers 15 residues. Between the trimmed V and J ends, which lost 4 bases and 0 bases, there was a span of 13 bases. The CDR3 loop is CASSPPGRMNTEAFF. The CDR3 DNA sequence: TGCGCCAGCAGCCCTCCGGGACGGATGAACACTGAAGCTTTCTTT.

Many counts were recorded for this clonotype. The genes are TRBV10-3 and TRBJ2-7; perhaps D is TRBD1 or TRBD2 (7 bases each). V lost 11 bases and J lost 3, with 11 bases in between. The CDR3 consists of 11 residues. From germline, CDR1 is ENHRY and CDR2 SYGVKD. In DNA form, the CDR3 reads TGTGCCGGGGGGGACAGCTACGAGCAGTACTTC. The encoded protein is CAGGDSYEQYF.

This clonotype is medium-sized within its sample. V gene TRBV30 combines with J gene TRBJ1-3; TRBD1 aligns across 10 bases. The CDR3 spans 14 residues. Germline lookup yields CDR1 GTSNPN and CDR2 SVGIG (reference sequence). With 8 bases clipped from V and 5 bases from J, the junction kept 9 bases outside the gene matches. In DNA, the CDR3 is TGTGCCCTCAGGACAGGGGGGAATCGAAACACCATATATTTT. The encoded protein is CALRTGGNRNTIYF.

Note on this clonotype: The junction shows a germline mismatch at one end, possibly a read error. The chain uses TRBV4-1 and TRBJ2-5; the D gene could be TRBD1 or TRBD2 (7 bases each). The CDR3 runs to 14 residues. Germline CDR1 and CDR2: MGHRA and YSYEKL. The CDR3 protein is CASRQGEGAETQYF. Here the CDR3 DNA reads TGCGCCAGCAGGCAAGGGGAGGGGGCTGAGACCCAGTACTTC.